These T cell receptor beta chains were read from a single sample in a study of glioma-infiltrating T cells. MiXCR, run by TCRdb on the multiplex PCR reads, gives a single entry per CDR3 protein. The profile covers fewer than 500,000 distinct CDR3 sequences, with less than 50% appearing a single time and about 12% taken by the ten largest. The sequenced sample was glioma tissue, nonneoplastic brain tissue, or PBMCs (not recorded which). These receptors were collected from a human donor with low-grade glioma or glioblastoma, undergoing nonglioma brain surgery, or in good health (not recorded which). Both conserved end residues are part of each CDR3. D genes are given only for firm matches. Where a row states a size, it is once, few, many or the class of an expanded clone; other rows omit it.

V gene	J gene	D gene	clone size	CDR3 protein	CDR3 DNA
TRBV2	TRBJ1-1	-	-	CASLGQSNTEAFF	TGTGCCAGCCTTGGACAGTCGAACACTGAAGCTTTCTTT
TRBV4-1	TRBJ2-7	TRBD1	few	CASSREDRGGYEQYF	TGCGCCAGCAGCCGAGAAGACAGGGGAGGCTACGAGCAGTACTTC
TRBV12-3/TRBV12-4	TRBJ2-5	-	-	CASSLAANQETQYF	TGTGCCAGCAGTTTGGCAGCGAACCAAGAGACCCAGTACTTC
TRBV7-9	TRBJ2-3	TRBD2	-	CASSVDGSGSRRTDTQYF	TGTGCCAGCAGCGTAGATGGTAGCGGGAGCCGTCGCACAGATACGCAGTATTTT
TRBV20-1	TRBJ2-5	-	-	CSARELAQETQYF	TGCAGTGCTAGAGAACTAGCACAAGAGACCCAGTACTTC
TRBV7-2	TRBJ2-3	TRBD2	few	CASSLPLGSGRAWTDTQYF	TGTGCCAGCAGCCTCCCGCTGGGTAGCGGGAGGGCCTGGACAGATACGCAGTATTTT
TRBV7-8	TRBJ2-1	TRBD1	many	CASSARQGISYNEQFF	TGTGCCAGCAGCGCCCGACAGGGAATCTCCTACAATGAGCAGTTCTTC
TRBV28	TRBJ2-5	-	many	CASSLSGGQETQYF	TGTGCCAGCAGTTTATCCGGGGGACAAGAGACCCAGTACTTC
TRBV15	TRBJ2-3	-	-	CATSRSSSTDTQYF	TGTGCCACCAGCCGGTCTTCTAGCACAGATACGCAGTATTTT
TRBV5-1	TRBJ2-1	TRBD2	-	CASSFSRTSATSSSYNEKFF	TGCGCCAGCAGCTTTTCTCGGACTAGCGCTACGTCGAGCTCCTACAATGAGAAGTTCTTC
TRBV6-2/TRBV6-3	TRBJ2-3	TRBD2	-	CASSEGLDTDTQYF	TGTGCCAGCAGTGAGGGACTAGACACAGATACGCAGTATTTT
TRBV27	TRBJ2-3	-	-	CASSPLGVIVSTDTQYF	TGTGCCAGCAGTCCCCTCGGGGTTATCGTTAGCACAGATACTCAGTATTTT
TRBV6-1	TRBJ1-2	TRBD1	many	CASSRQGEANYGYTF	TGTGCCAGCAGTAGACAGGGGGAGGCTAACTATGGCTACACCTTC
TRBV5-1	TRBJ1-2	-	-	CANSLSLQNYGYTF	TGCGCCAACAGCTTAAGTCTACAGAACTATGGCTACACCTTC
TRBV28	TRBJ1-5	-	-	CASSSLDKTGGQHF	TGTGCCAGCAGTTCTTTAGACAAAACTGGGGGCCAGCATTTT
TRBV19	TRBJ2-2	-	-	CASSPFTEVTNTGELFF	TGTGCCAGTAGTCCCTTCACAGAAGTCACGAACACCGGGGAGCTGTTTTTT
TRBV7-6	TRBJ2-5	TRBD1	few	CASSFIGTGTETQYF	TGTGCCAGCAGCTTTATCGGGACAGGGACGGAGACCCAGTACTTC
TRBV11-2	TRBJ2-7	-	-	CASSLGPLRQGDNYEQYF	TGTGCCAGCAGCTTAGGCCCTCTACGGCAGGGTGATAACTACGAGCAGTACTTC
TRBV5-8	TRBJ2-3	TRBD1	-	CASSRGTGGTPDTQYF	TGTGCCAGCAGCAGGGGGACAGGGGGAACGCCAGATACGCAGTATTTT
TRBV19	TRBJ2-7	TRBD2	-	CASSIWEGSYEQYF	TGTGCCAGTAGTATATGGGAGGGCTCCTACGAGCAGTACTTC
TRBV9	TRBJ1-2	-	few	CASSRIGSYGYTF	TGTGCCAGCAGCAGGATAGGAAGTTATGGCTACACCTTC
TRBV28	TRBJ1-2	-	-	CASGWTQGNGYTF	TGTGCCAGCGGTTGGACCCAGGGAAATGGCTACACCTTC
TRBV10-3	TRBJ2-1	-	many	CAISEGFYNEQFF	TGTGCCATCAGTGAGGGTTTCTACAATGAGCAGTTCTTC
TRBV7-2	TRBJ2-3	-	-	CASSLVGGTTTDTQYF	TGTGCCAGCAGCTTAGTGGGCGGGACCACCACAGATACGCAGTATTTT
TRBV15	TRBJ1-2	-	-	CATSPQGRALHNYGYTF	TGTGCCACCAGCCCCCAGGGACGAGCACTACATAACTATGGCTACACCTTC
TRBV6-1	TRBJ2-1	TRBD1	few	CASRTPGQGSYWQFF	TGTGCCAGCAGAACCCCGGGACAGGGGTCATACTGGCAGTTCTTC
TRBV6-2/TRBV6-3	TRBJ2-6	-	-	CASKQGANVLTF	TGTGCCAGCAAGCAAGGGGCCAACGTCCTGACTTTC
TRBV4-2	TRBJ2-2	TRBD1	-	CASSQDRDFPGGGYTGELFF	TGTGCCAGCAGCCAAGATCGGGACTTTCCAGGGGGCGGTTACACCGGGGAGCTGTTTTTT
TRBV27	TRBJ2-3	-	many	CASSSFAGSTDTQYF	TGTGCCAGCAGTTCCTTCGCGGGAAGCACAGATACGCAGTATTTT
TRBV7-9	TRBJ2-4	TRBD2	-	CASSFGLAENIQYF	TGTGCCAGCAGCTTCGGCCTAGCGGAAAACATTCAGTACTTC
TRBV7-2	TRBJ2-5	-	-	CASSYLGEQCF	TGTGCCAGCAGCTATTTGGGAGAGCAGTGCTTC
TRBV7-9	TRBJ2-3	-	many	CASSLAQVTSTDTQYF	TGTGCCAGCAGCTTAGCACAGGTCACTAGCACAGATACGCAGTATTTT
TRBV27	TRBJ2-2	-	many	CASSPPRGDTGELFF	TGTGCCAGCAGTCCCCCTCGAGGTGACACCGGGGAGCTGTTTTTT